These 26 T cell receptor beta chains were all obtained from the same sample, sequenced in a study of tumor and adjacent non-tumor tissue in lung cancer. A modified ARM-PCR protocol with three rounds of nested PCR amplified TCRbeta. A single record per CDR3 protein comes from TCRdb applying MiXCR to the multiplex PCR reads. Here the sample spans fewer than 85,000 distinct CDR3 sequences, around 73% being singletons. No cell sorting was done before RNA was extracted from the tissue. The sequenced material came from lung tumor tissue. Source of these receptors: a man in his sixties with non-small cell lung cancer.

A remark on this clonotype: A read error may explain this, as a much larger clone is one base away. The CDR3 DNA is TGTGCCGGCAGCCCCCCGGGGGATTCCTACTATGGCTACACCTTC. It encodes CAGSPPGDSYYGYTF. The chain has TRBV28 and TRBJ1-2; TRBD1 is a possible D gene (5 bases). In germline, CDR1 is MDHEN, CDR2 SYDVKM. The length of the CDR3 is 15 residues.

This rearrangement joins TRBV29-1 to TRBJ2-7; tentatively, D is TRBD2 (7 bases). Germline V CDR1 and CDR2: SQVTM, ANQGSEA. V lost 7 bases and J lost 6, with 25 bases in between. The CDR3 totals 15 residues. CDR3 in amino acids: CSATRGGPGSPEQYF. The CDR3 DNA follows: TGCAGCGCAACAAGGGGGGGACCAGGTTCCCCCGAGCAGTACTTC.

The V and J genes are TRBV20-1 and TRBJ1-5; D perhaps matches TRBD1 (6 bases). The CDR3 has 16 amino acids. V was trimmed by 3 bases and J by 0 bases, leaving 15 bases between them. Germline loops: CDR1 DFQATT, CDR2 SNEGSKA (reference sequence). The CDR3 bases are TGCAGTGCTAGTTCACAGGGTGCTTTTAGCAATCAGCCCCAGCATTTT. This encodes CSASSQGAFSNQPQHF.

This clonotype was seen only once. A read error may be the cause here, since a much bigger clone is one base away. The V gene is TRBV5-4, the J gene TRBJ2-4; D is perhaps TRBD1 or TRBD2 (6 bases each). V lost 4 bases to trimming and J lost 2 bases, with 19 bases between them. This CDR3 contains 17 residues. CDR1 and CDR2 from the germline V gene are SGHNT and YYREEE (reference sequence). This chain's CDR3 is CASSRGPRGVSKNIQYF. DNA of the CDR3: TGTGCCAGCAGCCGGGGACCTAGGGGGGTATCCAAAAACATTCAGTACTTC.

The chain is built from TRBV20-1 and TRBJ2-4; a possible D gene is TRBD2 (5 bases). Germline loops: CDR1 DFQATT, CDR2 SNEGSKA (reference sequence). The CDR3 covers 14 residues. V lost 5 bases, J lost 7 bases, and 18 bases lay in between. The CDR3 protein is CSAPGGSVHNIQYF. For the CDR3, the DNA is TGCAGTGCTCCAGGCGGGTCGGTACACAACATTCAGTACTTC.

A word on this clonotype: Since no conserved phenylalanine or tryptophan closes the CDR3, a read error is the likely cause. This chain connects TRBV20-1 to TRBJ1-1; perhaps TRBD1 as D (5 bases). This CDR3 spans 13 amino acids. Germline CDR1 reads DFQATT; CDR2 reads SNEGSKA (reference sequence). In nucleotides, the CDR3 is TGCAATGCTTACCCTGGGAGGGGTCCTGAAGCTTTCCTT. Its protein is CNAYPGRGPEAFL.

This chain joins TRBV20-1 and TRBJ1-5, with D maybe TRBD1 (5 bases). Germline V lookup: CDR1 DFQATT, CDR2 SNEGSKA (reference sequence). V was trimmed by 6 bases and J by 12 bases, leaving 21 bases between them. The CDR3 is made up of 13 amino acids. The CDR3 loop is CSAEEQVYRRQHF. The DNA for the CDR3 is TGCAGTGCCGAGGAACAGGTCTATCGGCGCCAGCATTTT.

The chain joins TRBV29-1 to TRBJ2-7; 8 bases fit TRBD2. V gave up 1 base and J gave up 10 bases; unmatched junction bases: 15. Looked up from germline, CDR1 is SQVTM and CDR2 is ANQGSEA. The CDR3 runs to 15 residues. The DNA for the CDR3 is TGCAGCGTTGAAGGGGATTTTGGGACTAGTTACAAACAGTACTTC. Protein product: CSVEGDFGTSYKQYF.

By sample share, this clonotype is medium-sized. This sequence joins TRBV20-1 and TRBJ2-5; D possibly corresponds to TRBD1 (6 bases). CDR3 size: 16 residues. Germline CDR1 reads DFQATT; CDR2 reads SNEGSKA (reference sequence). Trimming took 4 bases from V and 4 from J, leaving 22 bases between them. DNA for the CDR3: TGCAGTGCTACCTCGGAGGTTAGCGTAGGGGGAGAGACCCAGTACTTC. Its translation: CSATSEVSVGGETQYF.

Notes on this clonotype: A clone one base away is much larger, so this may be a read error. The gene calls are TRBV5-1 and TRBJ2-2; the D gene is possibly TRBD2 (5 bases). This CDR3 region has 16 residues. Germline CDR1 is SGHRS and CDR2 is YFSETQ. The CDR3, as DNA: TGCGCCAGCAGCTTGGCCGGCAGTACGAACACCGGGAAGCTGTTTTTT. Protein sequence: CASSLAGSTNTGKLFF.

The chain recombines TRBV20-1 with TRBJ2-3; D unclear. The germline CDR1 and CDR2 sequences are DFQATT and SNEGSKA (reference sequence). This CDR3 has 14 amino acids. Here the CDR3 reads CRAGVGVWADTQYF. The CDR3 DNA reads TGCAGAGCTGGGGTTGGGGTGTGGGCGGATACGCAGTATTTT.

In the case of this clonotype: Mismatch with germline at one junction end may stem from a read error. The chain couples TRBV12-3 or TRBV12-4 to TRBJ1-6, with D uncertain. This CDR3 is built from 13 residues. The CDR3 is CASCFTASSPLHF. CDR3 DNA: TGTGCCAGCTGTTTTACCGCTAGTTCACCCCTCCACTTT.

This clonotype was observed a handful of times. A much more abundant neighbour one base away suggests this may be a read error. V usage is TRBV20-1 and J usage is TRBJ2-3, with TRBD2 as a possible D gene (5 bases). V was clipped by 6 bases and J by 5 bases, with 24 bases between them. Germline loops: CDR1 DFQATT, CDR2 SNEGSKA (reference sequence). The CDR3 has 16 residues. CDR3 nucleotide sequence: TGCAGTGCCCTCAGGTATGAGGGAGCGCGCATAGATACGCAGTATTTT. Its protein product is CSALRYEGARIDTQYF.

In its sample, this clonotype was seen a few times. This chain connects TRBV30 to TRBJ1-4, with TRBD1 matching over 7 bases. The CDR3 totals 14 residues. J gave up 8 bases and V 3 bases, and 9 bases lay outside the gene matches. Germline-derived CDR1 and CDR2 are GTSNPN and SVGIG (reference sequence). As DNA, the CDR3 is TGTGCCTGGAGACCTACTACAGGGGCGGAAAAACTGTTTTTT. Encoded protein: CAWRPTTGAEKLFF.

Regarding this clonotype: No conserved phenylalanine or tryptophan is present at the end of the CDR3, so a read error is the likely explanation. The chain recombines TRBV29-1 with TRBJ2-1, with 7 bases that match TRBD1. V was clipped by 6 bases and J by 1 base; unmatched bases: 3. CDR1 is SQVTM and CDR2 is ANQGSEA in the germline V gene. The CDR3 consists of 13 residues. The CDR3 bases are TGCAGCGTCCGGGACAGTTCCTACAATGAGCAGTTCTGT. Its translation is CSVRDSSYNEQFC.

Concerning this clonotype itself: The final CDR3 position lacks the conserved phenylalanine or tryptophan, pointing to a likely read error. The DNA is omitted, as the CDR3 cannot be located on it reliably, and the CDR3 follows TCRdb's listing. The CDR3 protein is CSARDQRTSYEPLL. The chain employs TRBV20-1 and TRBJ2-1; the D call in the table, TRBD2, was not verified against the DNA. From its first to its last residue, the CDR3 has 14 amino acids. CDR1 is DFQATT, CDR2 SNEGSKA, per germline (reference sequence).

Notes on this clonotype: Germline and junction disagree at one end, which may indicate a read error. The chain links TRBV20-1 to TRBJ2-1, with 8 bases lining up with TRBD2. The CDR3 has 16 residues. CDR1 is DFQATT, CDR2 SNEGSKA, per germline (reference sequence). The CDR3 here is CSGVSSGPSSHNEQFF. The CDR3 DNA follows: TGCAGTGGGGTTTCTAGCGGGCCCAGCTCCCACAATGAGCAGTTCTTC.

About this clonotype itself: One base away lies a much larger clone, so this may be a sequencing read error. This chain joins TRBV11-2 and TRBJ2-7; TRBD1 matches at 8 bases. The CDR3 extends over 15 amino acids. Germline CDR1 reads SGHAT; CDR2 reads FQNNGV. The junction had 8 bases not matched to a gene; V was cut back by 5 bases and J by 2 bases. This chain's CDR3 is CASSIQRTGTYEQYF. The CDR3 DNA reads TGTGCCAGCAGCATACAGAGGACAGGGACCTACGAGCAGTACTTC.

This clonotype was detected only once. The junction shows a germline mismatch at one end, possibly a read error. This chain connects TRBV11-2 to TRBJ2-2; TRBD2 aligns across 7 bases. CDR1 and CDR2 from the germline V gene are SGHAT and FQNNGV. This CDR3 has 19 amino acids. The CDR3: CASSPSVAWGGHSSGKLLF. The CDR3 DNA is TGTGCCAGCAGCCCCTCAGTAGCTTGGGGGGGTCACTCCTCCGGGAAGCTGTTGTTT.

This clonotype has a count of ten or more. V and J are TRBV6-6 and TRBJ1-2, with D possibly TRBD1 on 6 matching bases. Germline-derived CDR1 and CDR2 are MNHNY and SVGAGI (reference sequence). The CDR3 is made up of 12 amino acids. The CDR3 protein is CVTGGPFYGYTF. Here the CDR3 DNA reads TGTGTCACGGGGGGGCCCTTCTATGGCTACACCTTC.

This clonotype was counted many times. The chain joins TRBV6-1 to TRBJ1-4; D remains unclear. The V gene's germline CDR1 is MNHNS and CDR2 SASEGT. Trimming stripped 6 bases from V and 7 bases from J, with 12 bases between. The CDR3 length is 13 residues. The chain's CDR3 is CASSRVLSEKLFF. In DNA, the CDR3 is TGTGCCAGCAGCCGCGTCCTTAGTGAAAAACTGTTTTTT.

Concerning this clonotype itself: This could be a read error, since a much larger clone is one nucleotide away. This chain connects TRBV19 to TRBJ1-1; a possible D gene is TRBD1 (5 bases). The CDR3 contains 13 residues. From germline, CDR1 is LNHDA and CDR2 SQIVND (reference sequence). The V end lost 7 bases, the J end lost 3 bases, and 12 bases lay between the germline ends. The CDR3 DNA is TGTGCCAGTATTATCAGGGTCGACACTGAAGCTTTCTTT. Translation gives CASIIRVDTEAFF.

In the case of this clonotype: A much more abundant neighbour one base away suggests this may be a read error. This sequence joins TRBV7-8 and TRBJ2-7; 10 bases fit TRBD1. CDR3 length equals 14 residues. Per germline, CDR1 SGHVS and CDR2 FQNEAQ. DNA for the CDR3: TGTGCCTGCAGCTTTTGGAGGACAGGGGGGGAGCAGTACTTC. This encodes CACSFWRTGGEQYF.

This clonotype has at least ten counts. J is TRBJ1-2 and V is TRBV6-5, with D unresolved. The V end lost 5 bases, the J end lost 5 bases, and 27 bases lay between the germline ends. The CDR3 has 18 residues. From germline, CDR1 is MNHEY and CDR2 SVGAGI. The DNA for the CDR3 is TGTGCCAGCAGTAACATAGGCTTAGTACGGGCTCCTACTTATGGCTACACCTTC. This gives the protein CASSNIGLVRAPTYGYTF.

To note about this clonotype: A junction boundary mismatches the germline segment, possibly from a read error. The chain combines TRBV6-5 with TRBJ2-7; TRBD1 matches 7 bases. Germline CDR1 and CDR2: MNHEY and SVGAGI. This CDR3 has 15 residues. The CDR3 nucleotides are TGTGCCAGCAGCTACTGGGCTGGACAGGTTTACGGGCAGTACTTC. As protein: CASSYWAGQVYGQYF.

The chain links TRBV11-1 to TRBJ2-1; no definite D call. CDR1 is SGHAT and CDR2 is FQDESV in the germline V gene (reference sequence). V was clipped by 9 bases and J by 8 bases, with 23 bases between them. The CDR3 spans 15 residues. DNA of the CDR3: TGTGCCAGGAACGCCGACCCAAGCTCATACGATGAGCAGTTCTTC. Encoded protein: CARNADPSSYDEQFF. The full variable domain, rest sourced from reference TRBV11-1 and TRBJ2-1, is EAEVAQSPRYKITEKSQAVAFWCDPISGHATLYWYRQILGQGPELLVQFQDESVVDDSQLPKDRFSAERLKGVDSTLKIQPAELGDSAMYLCARNADPSSYDEQFFGPGTRLTVL.